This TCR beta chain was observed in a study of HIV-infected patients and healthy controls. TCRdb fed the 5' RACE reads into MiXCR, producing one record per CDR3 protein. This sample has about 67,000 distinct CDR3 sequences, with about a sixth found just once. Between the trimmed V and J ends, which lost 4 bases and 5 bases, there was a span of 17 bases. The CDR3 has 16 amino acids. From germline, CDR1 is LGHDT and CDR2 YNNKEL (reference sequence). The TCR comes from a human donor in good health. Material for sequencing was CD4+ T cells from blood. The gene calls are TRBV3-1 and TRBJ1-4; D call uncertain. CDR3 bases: TGTGCCAGCAGCCTAAGAGAACTAGCGGGGAATGAAAAACTGTTTTTT. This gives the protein CASSLRELAGNEKLFF.